What follows describes a single T cell receptor beta chain. V was cut by 0 bases and J by 3 bases, with 9 bases left in between. Looked up from germline, CDR1 is MNHEY and CDR2 is SVGAGI. The CDR3 length is 14 residues. The data derive from a study of T cell changes during pregnancy in multiple sclerosis. Clones were read by immunoSEQ multiplex PCR, and TCRdb kept only the in-frame ones, dropping some. The table includes tens of thousands of clones, 90% to 95% detected once. The chain carries TRBV6-5 and TRBJ2-7; D is possibly TRBD2 (6 bases). The receptor was derived from a female donor with multiple sclerosis, enrolled in a pregnancy study. Sample: peripheral blood, taken in the second trimester of pregnancy. CDR3 DNA: TGTGCCAGCAGTTACTCGGGCGGGGTCTACGAGCAGTACTTC. Translating gives CASSYSGGVYEQYF.